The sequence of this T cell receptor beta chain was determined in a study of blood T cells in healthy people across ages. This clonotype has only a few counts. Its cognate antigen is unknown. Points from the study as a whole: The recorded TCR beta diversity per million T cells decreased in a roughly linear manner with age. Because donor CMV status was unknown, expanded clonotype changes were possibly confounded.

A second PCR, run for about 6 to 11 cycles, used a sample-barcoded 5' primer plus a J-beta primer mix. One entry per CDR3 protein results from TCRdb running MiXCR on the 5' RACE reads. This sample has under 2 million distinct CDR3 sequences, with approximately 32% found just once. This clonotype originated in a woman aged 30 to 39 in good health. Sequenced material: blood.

The CDR3 DNA sequence: TGTGCCAGCTCGAGGTCAGGGGAGGCTGAAGCTTTCTTT. This gives the protein CASSRSGEAEAFF. The chain is built from TRBV12-3 or TRBV12-4 and TRBJ1-1, with a possible D match to TRBD1 (6 bases). This CDR3 contains 13 residues. V was pared by 8 bases and J by 6 bases, with 16 bases between.